This record looks at one T cell receptor (beta chain) sequence and its context. Its antigen is as yet unknown. A far more abundant clone sits one base away, making this likely a read error. This sample stems from a study of read filtering for tumor transcriptome and immune sequencing. Study context: Revised staging placed fewer than ten patients in R-ISS I, approximately 16 in II, more than five in III. DNase treatment preceded whole-transcriptome library preparation. Study observations and caveats: Compared with RNA-seq, IR-seq gave much higher clonotype depth and reliability.

The CDR3 totals 11 residues. Molecular barcoded adaptors covering alpha/delta and beta/gamma chains were used on around 370 ng RNA. One entry per CDR3 protein results from TCRdb running MiXCR on the reads. The repertoire has roughly 130,000 distinct CDR3 sequences, under 15% of them found once; the top ten carry approximately 11%. The rearrangement uses TRBV12-3 or TRBV12-4 and TRBJ1-2, with D possibly being TRBD1 (5 bases). The clonotype originates from a donor at least 40 years old with multiple myeloma. Sequencing was done on a sample of a population of CD138-negative cells sorted from bone marrow. The CDR3 reads CTSSAGYGYTF. The CDR3 bases are TGTACCAGCAGCGCAGGGTATGGCTACACCTTC.